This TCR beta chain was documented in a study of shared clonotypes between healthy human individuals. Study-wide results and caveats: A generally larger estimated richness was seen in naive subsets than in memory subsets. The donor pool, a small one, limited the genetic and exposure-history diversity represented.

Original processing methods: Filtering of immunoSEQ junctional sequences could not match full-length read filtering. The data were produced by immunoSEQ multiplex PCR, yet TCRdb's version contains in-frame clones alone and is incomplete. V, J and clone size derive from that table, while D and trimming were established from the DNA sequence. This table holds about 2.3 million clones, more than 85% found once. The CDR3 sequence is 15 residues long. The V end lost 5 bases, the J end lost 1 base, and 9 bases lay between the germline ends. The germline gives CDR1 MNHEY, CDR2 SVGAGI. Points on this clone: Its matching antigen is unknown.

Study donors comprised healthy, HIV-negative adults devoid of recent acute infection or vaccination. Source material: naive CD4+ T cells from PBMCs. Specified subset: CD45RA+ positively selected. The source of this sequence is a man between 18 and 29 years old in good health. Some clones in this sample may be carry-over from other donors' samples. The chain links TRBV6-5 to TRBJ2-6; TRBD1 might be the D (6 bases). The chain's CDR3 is CASSNQGSGANVLTF. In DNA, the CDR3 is TGTGCCAGCAGTAATCAGGGGTCTGGGGCCAACGTCCTGACTTTC.